Following are 25 T cell receptor beta chains from one sample sequenced in a study of cytomegalovirus exposure and HLA in healthy donors. Both 60 Vbeta primers and 13 Jbeta primers went into the PCR. Clones were read by immunoSEQ multiplex PCR, and TCRdb kept only the in-frame ones, dropping some. The profile shows around 220,000 clones, more than 60% of them singletons. The source material was PBMCs. The receptors originated from a man between 40 and 49 years old in good health and CMV-seronegative.

This clone was counted a few times. The V call is TRBV5-5, the J call TRBJ2-1; 9 nucleotides match TRBD2. The trim removed 3 bases at V and 0 bases at J, leaving 4 bases unmatched. Germline V gene lookup returns CDR1 SGHKS and CDR2 YYEKEE (reference sequence). The CDR3 is 16 residues long. This CDR3 reads CASSSLAGASYNEQFF. The CDR3 nucleotides read TGTGCCAGCAGCTCGTTAGCGGGGGCCTCCTACAATGAGCAGTTCTTC.

This clone has just a few counts. The rearrangement uses TRBV9 and TRBJ2-1; 10 positions match TRBD2. Germline CDR1 SGDLS, CDR2 YYNGEE. Germline trimming cut 2 bases from V and 4 bases from J; bases unmatched to any gene: 3. This CDR3 contains 15 residues. The CDR3 region has the DNA TGTGCCAGCAGCGTTACTAGCGGGAAGTACAATGAGCAGTTCTTC. Encoded protein: CASSVTSGKYNEQFF.

This clone occurred once. J is TRBJ2-5 and V is TRBV9, with 10 bases aligning to TRBD2. The ends lost 3 bases at V and 2 bases at J; junction bases unmatched: 4. The CDR3 has 15 residues. Germline V lookup: CDR1 SGDLS, CDR2 YYNGEE. CDR3 coding DNA: TGTGCCAGCAGCGCTAGCGGGGGAGTGCAAGAGACCCAGTACTTC. Amino acid sequence: CASSASGGVQETQYF.

This chain joins TRBV15 and TRBJ2-1, with 11 bases lining up with TRBD2. V was clipped by 0 bases and J by 6 bases; unmatched bases: 4. CDR3 length: 16 residues. CDR1 LNHNV and CDR2 YYDKDF come from the germline V gene (reference sequence). The CDR3 reads CATSRDLAGGINEQFF. In nucleotides, the CDR3 is TGTGCCACCAGCAGAGATCTAGCGGGGGGCATCAATGAGCAGTTCTTC.

The chain joins TRBV25-1 to TRBJ1-2; 8 nucleotides match TRBD1. The CDR3 loop spans 14 amino acids. Germline CDR1 reads MGHDK; CDR2 reads SYGVNS. V lost 6 bases to trimming and J lost 2 bases; unmatched junction nucleotides: 5. The CDR3 here is CASSKQGDNYGYTF. As DNA, the CDR3 is TGTGCCAGCAGCAAACAGGGGGACAACTATGGCTACACCTTC.

The rearrangement links TRBV6-1 to TRBJ2-1, with 8 nucleotides matching TRBD2. This CDR3 has 15 residues. CDR1 and CDR2 from the germline V gene are MNHNS and SASEGT. V gave up 4 bases and J gave up 6 bases; unmatched junction bases: 8. CDR3 protein: CASSVSGGSFNEQFF. CDR3 in DNA: TGTGCCAGCAGTGTAAGCGGGGGCAGTTTCAATGAGCAGTTCTTC.

The rearrangement uses TRBV29-1 and TRBJ2-7, with D tentatively TRBD1 (5 bases). V was trimmed by 3 bases and J by 2 bases, leaving 8 bases between them. This CDR3 spans 12 amino acids. CDR1 SQVTM and CDR2 ANQGSEA come from the germline V gene. The CDR3 DNA is TGCAGCGTTGAGGGCAGGGCCTACGAGCAGTACTTC. Encoded protein: CSVEGRAYEQYF.

CDR3 nucleotide sequence: TGTGCCAGCAGCGCGGGGACTACCCACGAGCAGTACTTC. Protein: CASSAGTTHEQYF. The chain is built from TRBV9 and TRBJ2-7; 7 bases agree with TRBD2. This CDR3 has 13 residues. The J segment lost 5 bases and the V segment lost 3 bases, leaving 5 bases of the junction unmatched. Germline V lookup: CDR1 SGDLS, CDR2 YYNGEE.

The J gene is TRBJ1-1, the V gene TRBV2, with D maybe TRBD1 (6 bases). Germline assignment: CDR1 SNHLY and CDR2 FYNNEI. The V gene lost 2 bases and the J gene lost 8 bases, with 15 bases spanning the gap. This CDR3 is 14 amino acids long. CDR3 DNA sequence: TGTGCCAGCAGTGAATGGGGGAGAGGGGGAGAAGCTTTCTTT. This encodes CASSEWGRGGEAFF.

J is TRBJ1-3 and V is TRBV2; D is ambiguous. Deletions cut 7 bases from V and 4 bases from J, with 17 bases between. The CDR3 covers 15 residues. Germline assignment: CDR1 SNHLY and CDR2 FYNNEI. The CDR3 reads CASTKEQVPGNTIYF. The CDR3 DNA is TGTGCCAGCACCAAAGAGCAGGTCCCCGGAAACACCATATATTTT. Looking up the rest from reference TRBV2 and TRBJ1-3 gives the full variable domain: EPEVTQTPSHQVTQMGQEVILRCVPISNHLYFYWYRQILGQKVEFLVSFYNNEISEKSEIFDDQFSVERPDGSNFTLKIRSTKLEDSAMYFCASTKEQVPGNTIYFGEGSWLTVV.

About this clone itself: One end of the junction does not line up with germline, which may come from a read error. The chain employs TRBV5-5 and TRBJ1-2; unclear D gene. The CDR3 loop spans 16 amino acids. Germline CDR1 reads SGHKS; CDR2 reads YYEKEE (reference sequence). The CDR3 DNA is TGTGCCGGCAGCTTGGGTCCGGGATTAGCTAACTATGGCTACACCTTC. As protein: CAGSLGPGLANYGYTF.

The chain carries TRBV28 and TRBJ2-7, with 8 bases aligning to TRBD1. J lost 3 bases, V lost 2 bases, and 3 bases had no gene match. This CDR3 comprises 14 residues. Per the germline V gene, CDR1 is MDHEN and CDR2 is SYDVKM. In nucleotides, the CDR3 is TGTGCCAGCAGTTTAGCAGGGGGCGTCTACGAGCAGTACTTC. Its translation: CASSLAGGVYEQYF.

The V call is TRBV2, the J call TRBJ1-6; D gene uncertain. The V and J ends lost 7 bases and 7 bases respectively, with 8 bases between them. Germline V CDR1 and CDR2: SNHLY, FYNNEI. This CDR3 region has 12 residues. CDR3: CASTSGNSPLHF. CDR3 nucleotide sequence: TGTGCCAGCACAAGCGGAAATTCACCCCTCCACTTT.

This chain connects TRBV5-1 to TRBJ2-3; D may be TRBD2 (6 bases). Trimming pared 0 bases from V and 3 bases from J, leaving 20 bases between. The CDR3 is 18 amino acids. In germline, CDR1 is SGHRS, CDR2 YFSETQ. The CDR3 loop reads CASSLVGGSPQRTDTQYF. The DNA of the CDR3 is TGCGCCAGCAGCTTGGTGGGGGGTAGCCCACAACGTACAGATACGCAGTATTTT.

This clone has only a few counts. This chain joins TRBV5-1 and TRBJ2-5, with 10 bases identical to TRBD2. V lost 0 bases and J lost 0; bases outside the gene matches: 5. The CDR3 totals 17 residues. Germline CDR1 and CDR2: SGHRS and YFSETQ. The CDR3 region has the DNA TGCGCCAGCAGCTTGGGCTTTAGCGGGGGGTACCAAGAGACCCAGTACTTC. Its translation is CASSLGFSGGYQETQYF.

The rearrangement joins TRBV27 to TRBJ1-1, with D unresolved. Looked up from germline, CDR1 is MNHEY and CDR2 is SMNVEV (reference sequence). The CDR3 runs to 14 residues. V lost 5 bases to trimming and J lost 0 bases, with 10 bases between them. The CDR3 loop is CASSTSELNTEAFF. CDR3 nucleotide sequence: TGTGCCAGCAGTACCTCCGAGTTGAACACTGAAGCTTTCTTT.

The chain links TRBV5-1 to TRBJ2-1, with D maybe TRBD1 (6 bases). Trimming removed 7 bases at V and 4 bases at J, with 18 bases between. The germline V gene has CDR1 SGHRS and CDR2 YFSETQ. The CDR3 is 15 amino acids. For the CDR3, the DNA is TGCGCCAGCCGTACCGGGACAACTACTTACAATGAGCAGTTCTTC. Amino acids: CASRTGTTTYNEQFF.

The J gene is TRBJ2-2, the V gene TRBV6-4, with TRBD2 as a possible D gene (7 bases). CDR1 MRHNA and CDR2 SNTAGT come from the germline V gene. The CDR3 covers 15 residues. Trimming stripped 0 bases from V and 4 bases from J, with 9 bases between. The CDR3 is CASSDSGGATGELFF. In nucleotides, the CDR3 is TGTGCCAGCAGTGACTCGGGGGGGGCCACCGGGGAGCTGTTTTTT.

A few counts support this clone. The V call is TRBV2, the J call TRBJ2-5; 8 nucleotides match TRBD1. Per germline, CDR1 SNHLY and CDR2 FYNNEI. V lost 4 bases and J lost 7; bases outside the gene matches: 11. CDR3 size: 15 residues. This CDR3 reads CASSGRVAQGGTQYF. In DNA form, the CDR3 reads TGTGCCAGCAGTGGCCGAGTCGCACAGGGGGGGACCCAGTACTTC.

The chain combines TRBV5-1 with TRBJ1-4, with 12 bases identical to TRBD1. The CDR3 runs 16 residues. Losses at the gene ends were 4 bases for V and 7 bases for J; bases not matched to a gene: 8. Per germline, CDR1 SGHRS and CDR2 YFSETQ. CDR3 amino acids: CASSPGTGGLSEKLFF. DNA of the CDR3: TGCGCCAGCAGCCCCGGGACAGGGGGCCTGAGTGAAAAACTGTTTTTT.

This clone was found once. This rearrangement joins TRBV25-1 to TRBJ2-2; possible D gene TRBD2, 6 bases. The germline V gene encodes CDR1 MGHDK and CDR2 SYGVNS. V was pared by 0 bases and J by 4 bases, with 9 bases between. The CDR3 runs 15 residues. CDR3 sequence (DNA): TGTGCCAGCAGTGAATACCGGGGGAGCACCGGGGAGCTGTTTTTT. Protein sequence: CASSEYRGSTGELFF.

This rearrangement joins TRBV27 to TRBJ2-1; 13 bases are a match to TRBD2. Trimming at V came to 5 bases and at J to 7 bases, leaving 5 bases not matched to a gene. The germline gives CDR1 MNHEY, CDR2 SMNVEV (reference sequence). The CDR3 has 15 amino acids. CDR3 sequence: CASSLGTSGTNEQFF. CDR3 in DNA: TGTGCCAGCAGTCTCGGGACTAGCGGGACTAATGAGCAGTTCTTC.

The gene calls are TRBV19 and TRBJ2-5; 7 bases match TRBD1. After removal of 5 bases from V and 8 bases from J, the junction contained 14 bases not matched to a gene. Germline V CDR1 and CDR2: LNHDA, SQIVND (reference sequence). There are 15 residues in the CDR3. CDR3 in DNA: TGTGCCAGTAGTCCCCGGGACAGACCCAGAACTACCCAGTACTTC. It specifies CASSPRDRPRTTQYF.

The rearrangement joins TRBV9 to TRBJ2-6; TRBD2 is a possible D gene (7 bases). Germline CDR1 reads SGDLS; CDR2 reads YYNGEE. Trimming removed 3 bases at V and 1 base at J, with 23 bases between. The CDR3 totals 20 residues. The CDR3 bases are TGTGCCAGCAGCGCCAGAGGGGGGGCCCTAGGGAGGTCTGGGGCCAACGTCCTGACTTTC. It specifies CASSARGGALGRSGANVLTF.

The V call is TRBV18, the J call TRBJ1-6; D ambiguous. Germline V gene lookup returns CDR1 KGHSH and CDR2 LQKENI. Trimming stripped 6 bases from V and 9 bases from J, with 18 bases between. CDR3 length: 15 amino acids. CDR3: CASSPPGVSGSPLHF. The CDR3 coding sequence is TGTGCCAGCTCCCCTCCCGGGGTTAGCGGTTCACCCCTCCACTTT. The variable domain in full, with the rest retrieved from reference TRBV18 and TRBJ1-6, is NAGVMQNPRHLVRRRGQEARLRCSPMKGHSHVYWYRQLPEEGLKFMVYLQKENIIDESGMPKERFSAEFPKEGPSILRIQQVVRGDSAAYFCASSPPGVSGSPLHFGNGTRLTVT.